The following is a T cell receptor beta chain sequence with its context. Its antigen remains unknown. The record originates from a study of T cell repertoires in cytomegalovirus infection. Regarding the study as a whole: Of the TCR beta families, the public ones yielded a cumulative frequency that identified carriers of CMV plus the relevant HLA.

The CDR3 contains 14 residues. Germline V gene data show CDR1 as SNHLY and CDR2 as FYNNEI. Deletions cut 2 bases from V and 0 bases from J, with 5 bases between. TCRdb fed the reads into MiXCR, producing one record per CDR3 protein. Here the sample spans 900,000 to 950,000 distinct CDR3 sequences, 31% being singletons. This specimen was cultured CD8+ T cells from PBMCs, taken from culture after CMV antigen stimulation. The genes are TRBV2 and TRBJ1-5; D gene unclear. The clonotype comes from a human donor in good health (CMV status not recorded). Some clones in this sample may be carry-over from other donors' samples. CDR3 in DNA: TGTGCCAGCAGTGAAAACGATAGCAATCAGCCCCAGCATTTT. It codes for CASSENDSNQPQHF.